This passage covers 30 T cell receptor beta chains from one sample sequenced in a study of vaccination and CD4 T cells after COVID-19. Treatment denoted: roughly 10-day PBMC culture with coronavirus spike peptide pools or control peptides (ViraFEST assay). Once obtained from cultured CD4+ T cells, the DNA was sequenced using the Oncomine TCR Beta short-read assay. One entry per CDR3 protein results from TCRdb running MiXCR on the PCR reads. Among 15,000 to 20,000 distinct CDR3 sequences listed, approximately 63% were seen once. These receptors are not linked to any known antigen. The sequenced material came from CD4+ T cells from blood, cultured in vitro. All receptors come from a human donor who had recovered from COVID-19.

A few counts support this clonotype. This chain links TRBV6-1 with TRBJ1-2; 8 bases line up with TRBD1. Germline CDR1 and CDR2: MNHNS and SASEGT. The CDR3 sequence is 13 residues long. The V and J ends lost 7 bases and 8 bases, in that order; junction bases with no gene match: 9. In DNA, the CDR3 is TGTGCCAGCATGCCGGACAGGGAGTACGGCTACACCTTC. Protein sequence: CASMPDREYGYTF.

The V call is TRBV20-1, the J call TRBJ2-1; weak D call: TRBD2 (5 bases). V lost 1 base to trimming and J lost 0 bases, with 13 bases between them. The germline CDR1 and CDR2 sequences are DFQATT and SNEGSKA (reference sequence). The CDR3 loop spans 16 amino acids. As DNA, the CDR3 is TGCAGTGCTAGAGTCCCGGTGGGAGACTCCTACAATGAGCAGTTCTTC. As protein: CSARVPVGDSYNEQFF.

This clonotype turned up a few times. The gene calls are TRBV6-1 and TRBJ1-5; D is unclear. The V and J ends lost 1 base and 5 bases respectively, with 6 bases between them. The germline V gene has CDR1 MNHNS and CDR2 SASEGT. CDR3 size: 13 residues. Written as DNA, the CDR3 is TGTGCCAGCAGTGAAGAATGGGATCAGCCCCAGCATTTT. This encodes CASSEEWDQPQHF.

CDR3 DNA: TGTGCCAGCAGTCTAAGCGGGGGGCCGGGAGAGACCCAGTACTTC. This sequence encodes CASSLSGGPGETQYF. The chain uses TRBV12-3 or TRBV12-4 and TRBJ2-7, with 9 bases identical to TRBD2. With the DNA end fitting TRBJ2-5 better, the J assignment may be wrong. This CDR3 is built from 15 residues.

This chain joins TRBV7-2 and TRBJ2-5, with TRBD2 matching 15 bases. Trimming removed 4 bases from V and 5 bases from J; junction bases left unmatched: 5. The CDR3 has 16 amino acids. Germline V CDR1 and CDR2: SGHTA, FQGNSA. The CDR3 DNA follows: TGTGCCAGCAGCTCGGGACTAGCGGGAGGTGGGGAGACCCAGTACTTC. This encodes CASSSGLAGGGETQYF.

This chain connects TRBV19 to TRBJ1-1; D is perhaps TRBD1 (6 bases). CDR1 and CDR2 (germline): LNHDA, SQIVND (reference sequence). CDR3 length equals 13 residues. V was clipped by 1 base and J by 11 bases, with 14 bases between them. The CDR3 loop reads CASSIGTATRAFF. The DNA of the CDR3 is TGTGCCAGTAGTATAGGGACAGCGACGAGGGCTTTCTTT.

The gene calls are TRBV19 and TRBJ1-5; the D gene is possibly TRBD1 (5 bases). The CDR3 length is 15 residues. Germline V gives CDR1 LNHDA, CDR2 SQIVND (reference sequence). Trimming took off 3 bases at V and 2 bases at J, with 11 bases between the two ends. The CDR3 sequence: CASSIMGLGNQPQHF. In nucleotides, the CDR3 is TGTGCCAGTAGTATCATGGGGCTGGGCAATCAGCCCCAGCATTTT.

J is TRBJ2-3 and V is TRBV29-1; D is tentatively TRBD1 or TRBD2 (6 bases each). V was clipped by 4 bases and J by 5 bases, with 13 bases between them. Germline V gene lookup returns CDR1 SQVTM and CDR2 ANQGSEA. The CDR3 contains 13 residues. The CDR3 protein is CSVVGGAVDTQYF. As DNA, the CDR3 is TGCAGCGTTGTGGGGGGCGCGGTAGATACGCAGTATTTT.

The chain combines TRBV12-3 or TRBV12-4 with TRBJ1-2; D might be TRBD1 (5 bases). Trimming stripped 6 bases from V and 8 bases from J, with 10 bases between. CDR3 size: 11 residues. The CDR3 loop reads CASRGLGGYTF. The CDR3 bases are TGTGCCAGCAGGGGGCTAGGGGGCTACACCTTC.

The V call is TRBV20-1, the J call TRBJ2-4; D not certain. The CDR3 sequence is 16 residues long. The germline V gene has CDR1 DFQATT and CDR2 SNEGSKA (reference sequence). V was pared by 0 bases and J by 0 bases, with 12 bases between. The CDR3 reads CSARDVDETAKNIQYF. In DNA form, the CDR3 reads TGCAGTGCTAGAGATGTAGACGAGACAGCCAAAAACATTCAGTACTTC.

This sequence joins TRBV11-3 and TRBJ1-6; D call uncertain. Germline V gene lookup returns CDR1 SGHNT and CDR2 YENEEA. V shed 2 bases and J shed 7 bases, with 9 bases lying between them. The length of the CDR3 is 14 residues. As DNA, the CDR3 is TGTGCCAGCAGCTTAAACCGGTTGAATTCACCCCTCCACTTT. Protein product: CASSLNRLNSPLHF.

The chain uses TRBV7-2 and TRBJ2-3; D is ambiguous. V was trimmed by 5 bases and J by 4 bases, leaving 10 bases between them. CDR1 is SGHTA, CDR2 FQGNSA, per germline. CDR3 length: 13 residues. The CDR3 loop reads CASSVMGPDTQYF. The CDR3 coding sequence is TGTGCCAGCAGCGTGATGGGTCCAGATACGCAGTATTTT.

There are a few counts of this clonotype. The V gene is TRBV20-1, the J gene TRBJ1-5; D is undetermined. This CDR3 contains 13 residues. From germline, CDR1 is DFQATT and CDR2 SNEGSKA (reference sequence). V lost 2 bases and J 3 bases, leaving 8 bases between the germline ends. The CDR3 region is CSARYGPNQPQHF. DNA of the CDR3: TGCAGTGCTAGATATGGGCCCAATCAGCCCCAGCATTTT.

The genes are TRBV6-1 and TRBJ2-1; no clear D. The CDR3 is 10 residues long. In germline, CDR1 is MNHNS, CDR2 SASEGT. Trimming removed 8 bases from V and 13 bases from J, with 12 bases in between. CDR3 in DNA: TGTGCCAGCCTCTCGGGTAGCCAGTTCTTC. This sequence encodes CASLSGSQFF.

The chain links TRBV24-1 to TRBJ2-7, with 7 nucleotides matching TRBD1. CDR1 and CDR2 from the germline V gene are KGHDR and SFDVKD. Trimming took 4 bases from V and 1 from J; bases not matched to a gene: 3. The CDR3 sequence is 14 residues long. The CDR3 DNA reads as TGTGCCACCAGTGACCCGGGACAGTCCTACGAGCAGTACTTC. It specifies CATSDPGQSYEQYF.

In DNA, the CDR3 is TGTGCCAGCAGCCCCGTAAACGGGGCCCAAGAGACCCAGTACTTC. It specifies CASSPVNGAQETQYF. The rearrangement uses TRBV7-2 and TRBJ2-5; either TRBD1 or TRBD2 may supply D (5 bases each). The CDR3 consists of 15 residues. Trimming pared 5 bases from V and 1 base from J, leaving 14 bases between. Germline CDR1 SGHTA, CDR2 FQGNSA.

The chain employs TRBV6-2 or TRBV6-3 and TRBJ1-5; D ambiguous. Germline V lookup: CDR1 MNHEY, CDR2 SVGEGT. The V end was cut by 2 bases, the J end by 7 bases, with 9 bases between. The CDR3 has 13 residues. The CDR3 nucleotides are TGTGCCAGCAGTTACGGGGAGACGCAGCCCCAGCATTTT. Translated, it gives CASSYGETQPQHF.

This clonotype was seen a handful of times. V usage is TRBV11-3 and J usage is TRBJ2-5; TRBD1 is a possible D gene (5 bases). CDR1 and CDR2 (germline): SGHNT, YENEEA. This CDR3 has 14 residues. V lost 5 bases and J 0 bases, leaving 10 bases between the germline ends. The CDR3 coding sequence is TGTGCCAGCAGCGTGCGACAGCACCAAGAGACCCAGTACTTC. Residues: CASSVRQHQETQYF.

The V gene is TRBV7-6, the J gene TRBJ2-5, with D hard to call. Germline loops: CDR1 SGHVS, CDR2 FNYEAQ. V gave up 6 bases and J gave up 0 bases, with 8 bases separating them. This CDR3 comprises 13 residues. Here the CDR3 reads CASSSGYQETQYF. CDR3 coding DNA: TGTGCCAGCAGTTCCGGATACCAAGAGACCCAGTACTTC.

This sequence joins TRBV20-1 and TRBJ2-3; D possibly corresponds to TRBD2 (5 bases). Germline lookup yields CDR1 DFQATT and CDR2 SNEGSKA (reference sequence). The ends were cut back, 4 bases at V and 0 bases at J, with 11 bases in the middle. There are 14 residues in the CDR3. The CDR3 DNA sequence: TGCAGTGCTAAAGCGACTACAAGCACAGATACGCAGTATTTT. It translates to CSAKATTSTDTQYF.

The table lists this clonotype with a few counts. The chain links TRBV20-1 to TRBJ1-2; D uncertain. Germline lookup yields CDR1 DFQATT and CDR2 SNEGSKA (reference sequence). With 5 bases removed from V and 2 bases from J, the gap between germline ends came to 15 bases. This CDR3 contains 14 residues. The CDR3 loop is CSAPSMMGNYGYTF. The CDR3 DNA sequence: TGCAGTGCTCCATCTATGATGGGGAACTATGGCTACACCTTC.

This clonotype appeared once. This chain uses TRBV21-1 with TRBJ1-5. TRBV21-1 is designated a pseudogene. CDR3 size: 13 residues. This CDR3 is CASSTASIQPQHF. In nucleotides, the CDR3 is TGTGCCAGCAGCACCGCATCTATTCAGCCCCAGCATTTT.

This clonotype was counted a few times. This chain connects TRBV6-1 to TRBJ2-7, with TRBD2 matching over 11 bases. This CDR3 spans 15 amino acids. Germline V gene sequence: CDR1 MNHNS, CDR2 SASEGT. Germline trimming cut 6 bases from V and 5 bases from J; bases unmatched to any gene: 9. CDR3: CASRERLAGSNEQYF. CDR3 DNA sequence: TGTGCCAGCAGAGAGAGACTAGCGGGATCCAACGAGCAGTACTTC.

This clonotype has more than one count but fewer than ten. The chain recombines TRBV6-5 with TRBJ2-2, with 9 bases lining up with TRBD1. CDR3 length: 15 amino acids. The ends lost 4 bases at V and 5 bases at J; junction bases unmatched: 5. The germline gives CDR1 MNHEY, CDR2 SVGAGI. The CDR3 bases are TGTGCCAGCAGTTCCGCCGGGACAGGGACCGGGGAGCTGTTTTTT. It specifies CASSSAGTGTGELFF.

In its sample, this clonotype was seen a few times. V gene TRBV6-1 combines with J gene TRBJ1-2; 10 bases match TRBD1. Germline V lookup: CDR1 MNHNS, CDR2 SASEGT. The CDR3 totals 13 residues. Unmatched junction bases numbered 5, after V lost 5 bases and J lost 8 bases. CDR3 amino acids: CASSPATGGGYTF. In DNA form, the CDR3 reads TGTGCCAGCAGTCCCGCGACAGGGGGCGGCTACACCTTC.

The chain recombines TRBV7-9 with TRBJ1-2, with D perhaps TRBD1 (5 bases). Germline V gives CDR1 SEHNR, CDR2 FQNEAQ (reference sequence). The CDR3 sequence is 15 residues long. Deletions cut 2 bases from V and 7 bases from J, with 17 bases between. As DNA, the CDR3 is TGTGCCAGCAGCTTACCGGGGACGGGTTTGGGTGGCTACACCTTC. Its translation: CASSLPGTGLGGYTF.

This CDR3 is CASSRRQGGSSEKLFF. The CDR3 DNA reads TGTGCCAGCAGCCGACGACAGGGAGGGAGCTCCGAAAAACTGTTTTTT. V is TRBV7-2 and J is TRBJ1-4, with TRBD1 identical over 7 bases. Germline V gives CDR1 SGHTA, CDR2 FQGNSA. This CDR3 region has 16 residues. Trimming removed 5 bases from V and 8 bases from J; junction bases left unmatched: 14. The variable domain in full, completed from reference TRBV7-2 and TRBJ1-4, reads GAGVSQSPSNKVTEKGKDVELRCDPISGHTALYWYRQSLGQGLEFLIYFQGNSAPDKSGLPSDRFSAERTGGSVSTLTIQRTQQEDSAVYLCASSRRQGGSSEKLFFGSGTQLSVL.

V usage is TRBV28 and J usage is TRBJ2-2; the match to TRBD1 covers 7 bases. This CDR3 comprises 17 residues. Losses at the gene ends were 6 bases for V and 7 bases for J; bases not matched to a gene: 17. In germline, CDR1 is MDHEN, CDR2 SYDVKM. This chain's CDR3 is CASSLGGANVGHGELFF. The CDR3 DNA is TGTGCCAGCAGCTTAGGGGGCGCTAATGTGGGACACGGGGAGCTGTTTTTT.

The chain combines TRBV7-2 with TRBJ1-5, with 8 bases matching TRBD1. Germline V lookup: CDR1 SGHTA, CDR2 FQGNSA. The CDR3 length is 20 residues. With V trimmed by 5 bases and J by 4 bases, 22 bases remained unmatched. Here the CDR3 reads CASSQDGPGQADAINQPQHF. CDR3 sequence (DNA): TGTGCCAGCAGCCAAGATGGGCCGGGACAGGCGGACGCCATAAATCAGCCCCAGCATTTT.

The chain couples TRBV20-1 to TRBJ2-4; TRBD2 is a possible D gene (6 bases). With 5 bases removed from V and 5 bases from J, the gap between germline ends came to 13 bases. The CDR3 length is 13 residues. Germline lookup yields CDR1 DFQATT and CDR2 SNEGSKA (reference sequence). This CDR3 is CSAPAGLQNIQYF. The CDR3 DNA sequence: TGCAGTGCTCCGGCCGGACTACAAAACATTCAGTACTTC.